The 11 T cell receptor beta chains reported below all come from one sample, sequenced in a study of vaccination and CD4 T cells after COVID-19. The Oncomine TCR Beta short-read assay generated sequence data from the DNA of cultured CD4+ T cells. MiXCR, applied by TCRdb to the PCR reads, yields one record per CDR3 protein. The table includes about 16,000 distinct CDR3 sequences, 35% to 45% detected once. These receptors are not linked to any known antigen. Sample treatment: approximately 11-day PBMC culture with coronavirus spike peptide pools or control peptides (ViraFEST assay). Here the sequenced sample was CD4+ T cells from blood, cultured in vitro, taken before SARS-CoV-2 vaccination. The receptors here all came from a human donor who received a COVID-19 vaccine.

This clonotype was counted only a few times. The CDR3 loop is CAWSGDTGYEQYF. In nucleotides, the CDR3 is TGTGCCTGGAGTGGTGATACAGGCTACGAGCAGTACTTC. The V and J genes are TRBV30 and TRBJ2-7; D might be TRBD1 (5 bases). Germline V lookup: CDR1 GTSNPN, CDR2 SVGIG (reference sequence). The CDR3 spans 13 residues. V lost 1 base and J 3 bases, leaving 10 bases between the germline ends.

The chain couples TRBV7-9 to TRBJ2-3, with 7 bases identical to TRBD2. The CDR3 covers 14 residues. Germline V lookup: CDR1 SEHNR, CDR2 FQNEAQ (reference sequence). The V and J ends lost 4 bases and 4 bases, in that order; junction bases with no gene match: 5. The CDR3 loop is CASSSTGRADTQYF. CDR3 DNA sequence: TGTGCCAGCAGCTCCACGGGGAGGGCAGATACGCAGTATTTT.

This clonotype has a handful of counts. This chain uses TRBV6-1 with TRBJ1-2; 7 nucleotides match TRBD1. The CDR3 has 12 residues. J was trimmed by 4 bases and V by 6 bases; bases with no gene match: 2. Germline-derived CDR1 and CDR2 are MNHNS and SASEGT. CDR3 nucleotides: TGTGCCAGCAGCGGGACAGTCTATGGCTACACCTTC. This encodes CASSGTVYGYTF.

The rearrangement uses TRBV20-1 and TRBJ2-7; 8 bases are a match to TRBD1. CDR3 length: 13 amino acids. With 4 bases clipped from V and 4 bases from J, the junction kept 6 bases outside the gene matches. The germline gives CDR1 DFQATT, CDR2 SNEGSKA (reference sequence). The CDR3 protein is CSAIDRGVYEQYF. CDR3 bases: TGCAGTGCTATAGACAGGGGCGTGTACGAGCAGTACTTC.

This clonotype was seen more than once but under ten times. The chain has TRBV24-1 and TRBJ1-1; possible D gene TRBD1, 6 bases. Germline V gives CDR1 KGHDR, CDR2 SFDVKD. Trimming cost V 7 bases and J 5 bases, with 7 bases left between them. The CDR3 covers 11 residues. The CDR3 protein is CATRQGTEAFF. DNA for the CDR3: TGTGCCACCAGGCAGGGGACTGAAGCTTTCTTT.

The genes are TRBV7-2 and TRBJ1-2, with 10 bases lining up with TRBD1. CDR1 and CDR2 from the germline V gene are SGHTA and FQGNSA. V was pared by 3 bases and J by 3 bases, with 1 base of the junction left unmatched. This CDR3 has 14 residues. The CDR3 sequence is CASSLDRGDYGYTF. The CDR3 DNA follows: TGTGCCAGCAGCTTGGACAGGGGGGACTATGGCTACACCTTC.

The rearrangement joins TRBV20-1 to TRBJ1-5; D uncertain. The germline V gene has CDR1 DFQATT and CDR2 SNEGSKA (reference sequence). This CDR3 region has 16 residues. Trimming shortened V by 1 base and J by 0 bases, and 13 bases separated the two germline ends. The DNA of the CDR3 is TGCAGTGCTAGAGGTCCGACTGGTGATAGCAATCAGCCCCAGCATTTT. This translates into CSARGPTGDSNQPQHF.

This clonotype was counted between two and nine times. DNA for the CDR3: TGCAGTGCAACCGGCCGACCCAATGAAGCTTTCTTT. This encodes CSATGRPNEAFF. V and J are TRBV20-1 and TRBJ1-1; D gene unclear. This CDR3 is 12 amino acids long. Between the trimmed V and J ends, which lost 6 bases and 7 bases, there was a span of 15 bases. From germline, CDR1 is DFQATT and CDR2 SNEGSKA (reference sequence).

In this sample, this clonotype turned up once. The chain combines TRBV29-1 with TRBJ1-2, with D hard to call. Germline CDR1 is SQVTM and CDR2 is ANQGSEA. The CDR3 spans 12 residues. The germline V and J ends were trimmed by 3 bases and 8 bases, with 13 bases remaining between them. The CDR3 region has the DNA TGCAGCGTTGAGCAGGTTACTTGGGGCTACACCTTC. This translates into CSVEQVTWGYTF.

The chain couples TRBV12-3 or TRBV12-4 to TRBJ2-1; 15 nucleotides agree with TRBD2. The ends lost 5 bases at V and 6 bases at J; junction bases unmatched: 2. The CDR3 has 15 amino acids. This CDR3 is CASSRGLAGGNEQFF. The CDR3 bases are TGTGCCAGCAGTCGGGGACTAGCGGGGGGCAATGAGCAGTTCTTC.

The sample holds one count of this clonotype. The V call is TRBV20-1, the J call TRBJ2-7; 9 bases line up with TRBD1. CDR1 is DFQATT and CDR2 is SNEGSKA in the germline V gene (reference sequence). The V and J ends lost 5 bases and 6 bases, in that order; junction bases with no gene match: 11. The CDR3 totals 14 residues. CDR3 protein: CSALTGGGSPEQYF. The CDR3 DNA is TGCAGTGCTTTAACAGGGGGCGGATCCCCCGAGCAGTACTTC.